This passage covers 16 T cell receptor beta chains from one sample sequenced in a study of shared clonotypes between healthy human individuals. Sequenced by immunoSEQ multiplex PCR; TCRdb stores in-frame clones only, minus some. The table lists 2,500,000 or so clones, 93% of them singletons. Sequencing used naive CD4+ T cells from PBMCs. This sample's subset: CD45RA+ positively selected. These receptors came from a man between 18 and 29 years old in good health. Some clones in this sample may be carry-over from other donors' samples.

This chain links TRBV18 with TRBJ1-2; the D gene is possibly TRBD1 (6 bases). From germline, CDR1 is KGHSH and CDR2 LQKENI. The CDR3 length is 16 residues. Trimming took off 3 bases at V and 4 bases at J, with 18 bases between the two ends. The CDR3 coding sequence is TGTGCCAGCTCACCTAGGGACACCACCTTATTCTATGGCTACACCTTC. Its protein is CASSPRDTTLFYGYTF.

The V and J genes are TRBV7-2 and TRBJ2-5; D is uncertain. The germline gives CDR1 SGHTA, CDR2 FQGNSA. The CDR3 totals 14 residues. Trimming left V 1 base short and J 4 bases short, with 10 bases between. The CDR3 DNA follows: TGTGCCAGCAGCTTAGTCTATAGGGCAGAGACCCAGTACTTC. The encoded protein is CASSLVYRAETQYF.

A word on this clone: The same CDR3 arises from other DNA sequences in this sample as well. The CDR3 spells CSVERTGGTGELFF. The CDR3 nucleotides are TGCAGCGTTGAACGGACAGGGGGCACCGGGGAGCTGTTTTTT. The rearrangement links TRBV29-1 to TRBJ2-2; 10 bases map to TRBD1. The CDR3 has 14 amino acids. The J segment lost 4 bases and the V segment lost 2 bases, leaving 1 base of the junction unmatched. The germline V gene has CDR1 SQVTM and CDR2 ANQGSEA.

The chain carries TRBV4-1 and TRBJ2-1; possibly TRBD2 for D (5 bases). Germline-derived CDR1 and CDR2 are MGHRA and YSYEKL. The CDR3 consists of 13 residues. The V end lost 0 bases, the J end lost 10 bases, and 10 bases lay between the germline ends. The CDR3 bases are TGCGCCAGCAGCCAAGAGCTAGCTCGCGAGCAGTTCTTC. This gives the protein CASSQELAREQFF.

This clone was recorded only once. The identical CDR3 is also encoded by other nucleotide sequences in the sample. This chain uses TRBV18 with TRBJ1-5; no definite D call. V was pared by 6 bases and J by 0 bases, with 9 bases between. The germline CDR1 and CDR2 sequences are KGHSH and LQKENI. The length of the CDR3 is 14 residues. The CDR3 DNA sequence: TGTGCCAGCTCCCCGCCTAATAGCAATCAGCCCCAGCATTTT. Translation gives CASSPPNSNQPQHF.

In DNA form, the CDR3 reads TGTGCCAGCAGCCCCCGACTAGTCCCCCCCGGGGAGCTGTTTTTT. It translates to CASSPRLVPPGELFF. This chain connects TRBV7-2 to TRBJ2-2, with D possibly being TRBD2 (6 bases). The V gene's germline CDR1 is SGHTA and CDR2 FQGNSA. The CDR3 sequence is 15 residues long. Trimming took 5 bases from V and 6 from J, leaving 16 bases between them.

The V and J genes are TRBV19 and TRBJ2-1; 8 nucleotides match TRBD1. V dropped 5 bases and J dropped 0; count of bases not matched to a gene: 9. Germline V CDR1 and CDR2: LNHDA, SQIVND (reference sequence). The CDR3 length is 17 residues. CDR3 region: CASSSSHGQGSYNEQFF. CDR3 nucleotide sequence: TGTGCCAGTAGTTCCAGTCACGGACAGGGCTCCTACAATGAGCAGTTCTTC.

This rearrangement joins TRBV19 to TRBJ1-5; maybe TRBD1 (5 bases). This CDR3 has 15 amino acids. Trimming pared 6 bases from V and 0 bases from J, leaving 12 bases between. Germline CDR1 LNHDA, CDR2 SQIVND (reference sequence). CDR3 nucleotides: TGTGCCAGTAGCGGAAGACAGCTTAGCAATCAGCCCCAGCATTTT. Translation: CASSGRQLSNQPQHF.

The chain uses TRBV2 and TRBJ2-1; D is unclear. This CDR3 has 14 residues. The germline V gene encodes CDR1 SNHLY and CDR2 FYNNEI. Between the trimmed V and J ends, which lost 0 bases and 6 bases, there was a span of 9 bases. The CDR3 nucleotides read TGTGCCAGCAGTGAAGCGGTGGCAGGCAATGAGCAGTTCTTC. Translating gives CASSEAVAGNEQFF.

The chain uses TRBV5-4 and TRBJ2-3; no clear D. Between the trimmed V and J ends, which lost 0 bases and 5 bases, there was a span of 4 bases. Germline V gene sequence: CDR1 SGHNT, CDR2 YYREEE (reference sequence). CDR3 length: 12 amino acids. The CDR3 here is CASSLAQDTQYF. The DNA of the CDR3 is TGTGCCAGCAGCTTGGCCCAAGATACGCAGTATTTT.

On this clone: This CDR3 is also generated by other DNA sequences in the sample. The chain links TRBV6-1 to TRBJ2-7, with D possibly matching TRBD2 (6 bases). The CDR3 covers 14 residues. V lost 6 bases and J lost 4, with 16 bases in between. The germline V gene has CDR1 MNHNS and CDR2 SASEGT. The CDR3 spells CASRAGTGSYEQYF. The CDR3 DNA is TGTGCCAGCAGGGCGGGGACCGGCTCTTACGAGCAGTACTTC.

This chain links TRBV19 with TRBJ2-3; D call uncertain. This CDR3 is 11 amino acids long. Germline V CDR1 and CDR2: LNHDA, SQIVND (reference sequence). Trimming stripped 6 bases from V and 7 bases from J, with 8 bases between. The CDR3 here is CASSLANTQYF. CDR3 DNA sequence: TGTGCCAGTAGCCTGGCAAATACGCAGTATTTT.

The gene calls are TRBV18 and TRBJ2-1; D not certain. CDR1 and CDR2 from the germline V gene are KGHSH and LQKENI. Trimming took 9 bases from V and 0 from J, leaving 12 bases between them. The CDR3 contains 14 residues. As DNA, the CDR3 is TGTGCCAGTCGGCCAGCGAGCTCCTACAATGAGCAGTTCTTC. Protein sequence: CASRPASSYNEQFF.

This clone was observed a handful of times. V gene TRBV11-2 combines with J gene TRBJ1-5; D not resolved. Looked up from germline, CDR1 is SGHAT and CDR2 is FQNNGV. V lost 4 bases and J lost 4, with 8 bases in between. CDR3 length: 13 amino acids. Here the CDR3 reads CASSSDWNQPQHF. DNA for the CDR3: TGTGCCAGCAGCTCCGACTGGAATCAGCCCCAGCATTTT.

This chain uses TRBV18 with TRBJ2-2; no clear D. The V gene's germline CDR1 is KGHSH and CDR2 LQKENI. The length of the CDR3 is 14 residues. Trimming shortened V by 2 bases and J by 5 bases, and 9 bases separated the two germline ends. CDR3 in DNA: TGTGCCAGCTCACCAATGGTCGGGACCGGGGAGCTGTTTTTT. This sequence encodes CASSPMVGTGELFF.

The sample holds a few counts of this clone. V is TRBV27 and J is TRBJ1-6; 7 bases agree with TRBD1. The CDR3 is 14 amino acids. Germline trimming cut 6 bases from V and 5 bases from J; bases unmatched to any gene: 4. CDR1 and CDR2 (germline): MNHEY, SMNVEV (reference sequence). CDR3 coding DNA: TGTGCCAGCAGCCGGGACAGAGATAATTCACCCCTCCACTTT. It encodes CASSRDRDNSPLHF.